A selection of T cell receptor beta chains follows, all from one sample in a study of type 1 regulatory T cells. TCRdb fed the reads into MiXCR, producing one record per CDR3 protein. Of around 64,000 distinct CDR3 sequences in the sample, less than 25% are singletons; the top ten hold 7.5% to 8.5%. Their cognate antigens are unknown. Material for sequencing was cultured type 1 regulatory T (Tr1) cells, either the whole culture or a sorted fraction (not recorded which). These receptors originate from a human donor in good health. The CDR3 runs from the conserved cysteine through the conserved F or W. D genes are given only for firm matches. Some rows have no size entry. The others give once, few or many, or a class for an expanded clone.

CASSDIGKETQYF TGTGCCAGCAGTGATATAGGGAAAGAGACCCAGTACTTC TRBJ2-5 - - TRBV2
CASSRLDGGTQYF TGTGCCAGCAGCCGACTAGACGGGGGGACCCAGTACTTC TRBJ2-5 many - TRBV14
CSALVAGYEQYF TGCAGTGCTTTGGTAGCGGGTTACGAGCAGTACTTC TRBJ2-7 - TRBD2 TRBV20-1
CASSAGRWRGAKNIQYF TGTGCCAGCAGCGCCGGGAGGTGGCGGGGAGCCAAAAACATTCAGTACTTC TRBJ2-4 - TRBD2 TRBV9
CASSTGGRVREQYF TGTGCCAGCAGTACGGGCGGGCGGGTGCGCGAGCAGTACTTC TRBJ2-7 - - TRBV27
CSARGLEPGGYNEQFF TGCAGTGCTAGAGGTTTGGAGCCGGGGGGTTACAATGAGCAGTTCTTC TRBJ2-1 few TRBD2 TRBV20-1
CASNKGAQTGGNEQFF TGTGCCAGCAACAAGGGCGCCCAAACTGGAGGCAATGAGCAGTTCTTC TRBJ2-1 - - TRBV11-2
CASSPPWTGNEKLFF TGTGCCAGCTCACCACCCTGGACCGGGAATGAAAAACTGTTTTTT TRBJ1-4 - - TRBV18
CSVTTGSGGELFF TGCAGCGTCACTACAGGGTCAGGCGGGGAGCTGTTTTTT TRBJ2-2 - - TRBV29-1
CASSLAGTGEQYF TGTGCCAGCAGTTTGGCAGGGACCGGCGAGCAGTACTTC TRBJ2-7 few - TRBV28
CASGGAVLQDTQYF TGCGCCAGTGGGGGCGCGGTGTTGCAAGATACGCAGTATTTT TRBJ2-3 few - TRBV5-1
CASSAMDGAYNEQFF TGTGCCAGCAGCGCAATGGACGGGGCCTACAATGAGCAGTTCTTC TRBJ2-1 few - TRBV5-4
CASSYPGQGVAFF TGCGCCAGCAGCTACCCGGGACAGGGAGTCGCTTTCTTT TRBJ1-1 many TRBD1 TRBV5-1
CASSLSGRAGEQYF TGTGCCAGCAGCCTAAGCGGGAGGGCCGGGGAGCAGTACTTC TRBJ2-7 few TRBD2 TRBV3-1
CAGSQDNGAGGFGYTF TGCGCCGGCAGCCAAGATAACGGGGCAGGAGGTTTTGGCTACACCTTC TRBJ1-2 - - TRBV4-1
CSASHGYTF TGCAGTGCTAGTCATGGCTACACCTTC TRBJ1-2 medium-sized - TRBV20-1
CASRTGRETQYF TGTGCCTCCCGGACAGGGCGAGAGACCCAGTACTTC TRBJ2-5 few TRBD1 TRBV27
CASSHPRLGLQTDTQYF TGTGCCAGCAGCCATCCGCGTCTGGGGCTGCAGACAGATACGCAGTATTTT TRBJ2-3 few - TRBV4-2
CAIRGTPGEKLFF TGTGCCATCAGGGGGACTCCTGGGGAAAAACTGTTTTTT TRBJ1-4 - - TRBV10-3
CASSYSPGGANEKLFF TGTGCCAGCAGTTACTCCCCAGGTGGGGCTAATGAAAAACTGTTTTTT TRBJ1-4 few - TRBV6-5
CASSGSFTGELFF TGTGCCAGCTCTGGATCCTTCACCGGGGAGCTGTTTTTT TRBJ2-2 few - TRBV6-2/TRBV6-3
CASNPTGGRQETQYF TGTGCCAGCAACCCAACGGGCGGGAGGCAAGAGACCCAGTACTTC TRBJ2-5 - TRBD2 TRBV6-5
CASSPVPNGGYTF TGTGCCAGCTCTCCCGTCCCAAATGGGGGCTACACCTTC TRBJ1-2 few - TRBV18
CSASPRLVRGYNEQFF TGCAGTGCTAGTCCTAGACTAGTCCGGGGTTACAATGAGCAGTTCTTC TRBJ2-1 - - TRBV20-1
CASSSGRLQETQYF TGCGCCAGCAGCTCGGGACGGTTGCAAGAGACCCAGTACTTC TRBJ2-5 few - TRBV5-1
CATRGWRERDEQFF TGTGCCACCAGGGGATGGCGGGAGAGGGATGAGCAGTTCTTC TRBJ2-1 - TRBD2 TRBV15
CASSQGLGSGETQYF TGTGCCAGCAGCCAAGGCTTGGGTTCCGGGGAGACCCAGTACTTC TRBJ2-5 - - TRBV4-2
CASSTRAVPTGELFF TGTGCCAGCAGTACCCGGGCCGTCCCCACCGGGGAGCTGTTTTTT TRBJ2-2 - - TRBV27